Listed below are T cell receptor beta chains from one sample, sequenced in a study of shared clonotypes between healthy human individuals. Only in-frame clones appear in the TCRdb table, and some are missing; sequencing was by immunoSEQ multiplex PCR. Of about 1.5 million clones in the sample, approximately 98% were seen once. Material for sequencing was naive CD4+ T cells sorted from blood. The receptors originated from a man under 40 in good health. Each CDR3 is given with its conserved first and last residue. D genes are given only for firm matches. A row's size may be missing; if present it is once, few, many or a size class.

v_gene: TRBV5-1; d_gene: -; abundance: -; j_gene: TRBJ2-1; CDR3nt: TGCGCCAGCAGCCCCAGGGTTGCGGAGGGCAATGAGCAGTTCTTC; CDR3aa: CASSPRVAEGNEQFF
v_gene: TRBV6-1; d_gene: -; abundance: -; j_gene: TRBJ2-7; CDR3nt: TGTGCCAGCAGCCGGGACAACTCCTACGAGCAGTACTTC; CDR3aa: CASSRDNSYEQYF
v_gene: TRBV4-1; d_gene: TRBD2; abundance: -; j_gene: TRBJ2-7; CDR3nt: TGCGCCAGCAGCCATCTTACTAGCGGACCGACCTACGAGCAGTACTTC; CDR3aa: CASSHLTSGPTYEQYF
v_gene: TRBV6-5; d_gene: TRBD1; abundance: -; j_gene: TRBJ2-7; CDR3nt: TGTGCCAGCAGCCCACCCGGGACAGCCCTAAGGAAGCAGTACTTC; CDR3aa: CASSPPGTALRKQYF
v_gene: TRBV6-5; d_gene: -; abundance: -; j_gene: TRBJ1-4; CDR3nt: TGTGCCAGCAGCCCTACGGCAACTAATGAAAAACTGTTTTTT; CDR3aa: CASSPTATNEKLFF
v_gene: TRBV7-9; d_gene: -; abundance: -; j_gene: TRBJ1-2; CDR3nt: TGTGCCAGCAGTTTAGCTATTTCCGGGGCCGACCTACTTTATTATGGCTACACCTTC; CDR3aa: CASSLAISGADLLYYGYTF
v_gene: TRBV10-3; d_gene: TRBD1; abundance: -; j_gene: TRBJ1-2; CDR3nt: TGTGCCACCTCCGGACAGGCTGAGGGCTATGGCTACACCTTC; CDR3aa: CATSGQAEGYGYTF
v_gene: TRBV9; d_gene: -; abundance: -; j_gene: TRBJ1-2; CDR3nt: TGTGCCAGCAGCCCCCGGGAGTCCTATGGCTACACCTTC; CDR3aa: CASSPRESYGYTF
v_gene: TRBV7-9; d_gene: TRBD1; abundance: -; j_gene: TRBJ1-1; CDR3nt: TGTGCCAGCAGTTCTTCCGACAGGGGGCTAAGGGACACTGAAGCTTTCTTT; CDR3aa: CASSSSDRGLRDTEAFF
v_gene: TRBV7-8; d_gene: -; abundance: -; j_gene: TRBJ1-1; CDR3nt: TGTGCCAGCAGCCCGAGAGGCAACACTGAAGCTTTCTTT; CDR3aa: CASSPRGNTEAFF
v_gene: TRBV27; d_gene: -; abundance: -; j_gene: TRBJ1-3; CDR3nt: TGTGCCAGCAGTTTATCGGGGCAGGGAAGCACCATATATTTT; CDR3aa: CASSLSGQGSTIYF
v_gene: TRBV7-6; d_gene: -; abundance: -; j_gene: TRBJ2-7; CDR3nt: TGTGCCAGCAGCTCCCTCATAGCGTCCTACGAGCAGTACTTC; CDR3aa: CASSSLIASYEQYF
v_gene: TRBV2; d_gene: TRBD1; abundance: -; j_gene: TRBJ2-7; CDR3nt: TGTGCCAGCAGGCGGGCCGCTGGGACAGGGCAATCCTACGAGCAGTACTTC; CDR3aa: CASRRAAGTGQSYEQYF
v_gene: TRBV10-3; d_gene: -; abundance: -; j_gene: TRBJ2-1; CDR3nt: TGTGCCATTACTGTCAAGGTCGGTTTCGAGCAGTTCTTC; CDR3aa: CAITVKVGFEQFF
v_gene: TRBV7-9; d_gene: TRBD2; abundance: -; j_gene: TRBJ2-7; CDR3nt: TGTGCCAGCAGCCCCACCCTGTGGGCGGGAGCGAACGAGCAGTACTTC; CDR3aa: CASSPTLWAGANEQYF
v_gene: TRBV19; d_gene: -; abundance: -; j_gene: TRBJ1-5; CDR3nt: TGTGCCAGTAGTAAACAGGGTACTCAGCCCCAGCATTTT; CDR3aa: CASSKQGTQPQHF
v_gene: TRBV10-1; d_gene: TRBD2; abundance: -; j_gene: TRBJ2-6; CDR3nt: TGCGCCAGTTTTCACTGGACTAGCAAGGCTGGGGCCAACGTCCTGACTTTC; CDR3aa: CASFHWTSKAGANVLTF
v_gene: TRBV7-9; d_gene: -; abundance: -; j_gene: TRBJ2-5; CDR3nt: TGTGCCAGCAGCGTAGGGACGCGGGTCGGGGAGACCCAGTACTTC; CDR3aa: CASSVGTRVGETQYF
v_gene: TRBV19; d_gene: TRBD1; abundance: -; j_gene: TRBJ2-7; CDR3nt: TGTGCCAGTTCCCGGTCCCAGGGGGACACCTACGAGCAGTACTTC; CDR3aa: CASSRSQGDTYEQYF
v_gene: TRBV7-8; d_gene: -; abundance: -; j_gene: TRBJ2-5; CDR3nt: TGTGCCAGCAATCGTCAGGGGTACCAAGAGACCCAGTACTTC; CDR3aa: CASNRQGYQETQYF
v_gene: TRBV5-1; d_gene: TRBD1; abundance: -; j_gene: TRBJ2-7; CDR3nt: TGCGCCAGCAGCTTGGCGGGACAGGGCGACTACGAGCAGTACTTC; CDR3aa: CASSLAGQGDYEQYF
v_gene: TRBV7-9; d_gene: -; abundance: -; j_gene: TRBJ2-5; CDR3nt: TGTGCCAGCAGCTTAGGGACACTAAGCCAAGAGACCCAGTACTTC; CDR3aa: CASSLGTLSQETQYF
v_gene: TRBV5-1; d_gene: -; abundance: -; j_gene: TRBJ1-1; CDR3nt: TGCGCCAGCAGCTTGGTGGGGACATTGAATTCGAAGAACACTGAAGCTTTCTTT; CDR3aa: CASSLVGTLNSKNTEAFF
v_gene: TRBV19; d_gene: -; abundance: -; j_gene: TRBJ2-7; CDR3nt: TGTGCCAGTAGTATAGGGAGGGGCAACTACGAGCAGTACTTC; CDR3aa: CASSIGRGNYEQYF
v_gene: TRBV19; d_gene: -; abundance: -; j_gene: TRBJ2-2; CDR3nt: TGTGCCAGTACCCCGAACTGGGGGGCACTCACCGGGGAGCTGTTTTTT; CDR3aa: CASTPNWGALTGELFF
v_gene: TRBV7-9; d_gene: TRBD2; abundance: -; j_gene: TRBJ2-7; CDR3nt: TGTGCCAGCAGCTTCCAGCGGGATAAACGCTACGAGCAGTACTTC; CDR3aa: CASSFQRDKRYEQYF
v_gene: TRBV18; d_gene: -; abundance: -; j_gene: TRBJ2-5; CDR3nt: TGTGCCAGCTCACCACTCCCGGGGATTATGGGCGAGACCCAGTACTTC; CDR3aa: CASSPLPGIMGETQYF
v_gene: TRBV18; d_gene: TRBD2; abundance: -; j_gene: TRBJ2-3; CDR3nt: TGTGCCAGCTCACCGGTCACCGGGACTAGCGGGACAGATACGCAGTATTTT; CDR3aa: CASSPVTGTSGTDTQYF
v_gene: TRBV5-1; d_gene: TRBD1; abundance: -; j_gene: TRBJ2-3; CDR3nt: TGCGCCAGCAGCTTCAAACAGGGGGCGCGGACAGATACGCAGTATTTT; CDR3aa: CASSFKQGARTDTQYF
v_gene: TRBV14; d_gene: -; abundance: -; j_gene: TRBJ2-2; CDR3nt: TGTGCCAGCAGTCAACAGGTGAACACCGGGGAGCTGTTTTTT; CDR3aa: CASSQQVNTGELFF
v_gene: TRBV18; d_gene: -; abundance: -; j_gene: TRBJ2-5; CDR3nt: TGTGCCAGCTCTCTCAGCCGGGCAGAGACCCAGTACTTC; CDR3aa: CASSLSRAETQYF
v_gene: TRBV18; d_gene: TRBD2; abundance: -; j_gene: TRBJ2-5; CDR3nt: TGTGCCAGCTCACCTAGGACTAGCGGGAGTTTGAGGGAGACCCAGTACTTC; CDR3aa: CASSPRTSGSLRETQYF
v_gene: TRBV7-3; d_gene: TRBD2; abundance: -; j_gene: TRBJ2-1; CDR3nt: TGTGCCAGCAGCCTTAGCGGGAGGTATTACAATGAGCAGTTCTTC; CDR3aa: CASSLSGRYYNEQFF
v_gene: TRBV7-2; d_gene: TRBD1; abundance: -; j_gene: TRBJ2-1; CDR3nt: TGTGCCAGCAGCCATAAGGGACAGGGGCCCTACAATGAGCAGTTCTTC; CDR3aa: CASSHKGQGPYNEQFF
v_gene: TRBV2; d_gene: TRBD1; abundance: -; j_gene: TRBJ2-1; CDR3nt: TGTGCCAGCGAGTCCCTCTACAGGGGCGAGCAGTTCTTC; CDR3aa: CASESLYRGEQFF
v_gene: TRBV20-1; d_gene: -; abundance: once; j_gene: TRBJ2-3; CDR3nt: TGCAGTGCTAGAATAATAGATACGCAGTATTTT; CDR3aa: CSARIIDTQYF
v_gene: TRBV7-3; d_gene: TRBD1; abundance: -; j_gene: TRBJ2-7; CDR3nt: TGTGCCAGCAGCTTAAGCACGGGACAGGGGGGGACCGAGCAGTACTTC; CDR3aa: CASSLSTGQGGTEQYF
v_gene: TRBV5-4; d_gene: -; abundance: -; j_gene: TRBJ2-5; CDR3nt: TGTGCCAGCAGCTTGGGGGGCAGGGTAGGAGAGACCCAGTACTTC; CDR3aa: CASSLGGRVGETQYF
v_gene: TRBV15; d_gene: -; abundance: -; j_gene: TRBJ2-7; CDR3nt: TGTGCCACCAGCAGGAGGGGCTACGAGCAGTACTTC; CDR3aa: CATSRRGYEQYF
v_gene: TRBV28; d_gene: TRBD2; abundance: -; j_gene: TRBJ2-3; CDR3nt: TGTGCCAGCAGTTCGCCGGGGCGGGAGATCACAGATACGCAGTATTTT; CDR3aa: CASSSPGREITDTQYF
v_gene: TRBV2; d_gene: TRBD2; abundance: once; j_gene: TRBJ2-1; CDR3nt: TGTGCCAGCAGTGAAAGGCTAGCGGGGCCGAATGAGCAGTTCTTC; CDR3aa: CASSERLAGPNEQFF